The sequence of this T cell receptor beta chain was determined in a study of blood T cell repertoires in COVID-19. As for the study in general: COVID-19 samples from acute and convalescent phases originated in the United States, Italy and Spain. T cells, B-cell-depleted T cells, or PBMCs supplied cDNA or gDNA.

The germline V gene encodes CDR1 KGHSH and CDR2 LQKENI. V gave up 1 base and J gave up 1 base; unmatched junction bases: 9. The CDR3 spans 17 residues. Per the original data handling: Reference gene primer amplification in the assay estimated nucleated cell counts. The assay was immunoSEQ multiplex PCR, and TCRdb's table has in-frame clones only and misses some. Clone size and V and J calls were adopted from that table, with D and trimming inferred from the DNA. This table has fewer than 60,000 clones, approximately 87% appearing once. This TCR was recovered from a middle-aged man with acute or convalescent COVID-19. Sample: peripheral blood. The chain recombines TRBV18 with TRBJ1-2; 7 nucleotides align to TRBD1. The CDR3: CASSPRGQAVLNYGYTF. The CDR3 coding sequence is TGTGCCAGCTCACCACGAGGACAGGCCGTTCTTAACTATGGCTACACCTTC. The full variable domain, completed using reference TRBV18 and TRBJ1-2, is NAGVMQNPRHLVRRRGQEARLRCSPMKGHSHVYWYRQLPEEGLKFMVYLQKENIIDESGMPKERFSAEFPKEGPSILRIQQVVRGDSAAYFCASSPRGQAVLNYGYTFGSGTRLTVV.